Each of the 19 T cell receptor beta chains below was sequenced from the same sample in a study of T cell responses to AZD1222 COVID-19 vaccine. Clones were sequenced by immunoSEQ multiplex PCR, and TCRdb holds only the in-frame ones, with some missing. The table lists almost 65,000 clones, roughly 84% of them singletons. This specimen was peripheral blood, taken on day 0 of AZD1222 vaccination. The receptors come from an adult in good health.

The gene calls are TRBV5-1 and TRBJ1-1; no reliable D call. Germline CDR1 and CDR2: SGHRS and YFSETQ. This CDR3 is 13 amino acids long. Between the trimmed V and J ends, which lost 3 bases and 4 bases, there was a span of 10 bases. The CDR3 DNA sequence: TGCGCCAGCAGCTCCGGTGCCGGCACTGAAGCTTTCTTT. Translated: CASSSGAGTEAFF.

V and J are TRBV3-1 (or the pseudogene TRBV3-2) and TRBJ1-3, with TRBD1 identical over 12 bases. CDR1 and CDR2 from the germline V gene are LGHDT and YNNKEL (reference sequence). The junction had 5 bases not matched to a gene; V was cut back by 9 bases and J by 8 bases. The CDR3 runs to 13 residues. This chain's CDR3 is CASRDRGPDTIYF. For the CDR3, the DNA is TGTGCCAGTAGGGACAGGGGGCCCGACACCATATATTTT.

This clone appeared a single time. The chain recombines TRBV12-5 with TRBJ1-4, with 7 nucleotides matching TRBD1. After removal of 6 bases from V and 4 bases from J, the junction contained 5 bases not matched to a gene. The germline gives CDR1 LGHNT, CDR2 FRNRAP. This CDR3 region has 14 residues. In DNA form, the CDR3 reads TGTGCTAGTGGGACGACAGGGCTTAATGAAAAACTGTTTTTT. This encodes CASGTTGLNEKLFF.

The J gene is TRBJ1-5, the V gene TRBV6-2 or TRBV6-3, with D possibly TRBD1 on 5 matching bases. The CDR3 extends over 13 amino acids. In germline, CDR1 is MNHEY, CDR2 SVGEGT. Trimming cost V 4 bases and J 9 bases, with 13 bases left between them. CDR3 amino acids: CASSSQADVPQHF. The CDR3 DNA follows: TGTGCCAGCAGTTCACAGGCCGATGTGCCCCAGCATTTT.

The CDR3 loop reads CASNRGGSAYEQYF. The CDR3 coding sequence is TGTGCCAGCAATCGCGGAGGGTCCGCCTACGAGCAGTACTTC. The chain is built from TRBV6-5 and TRBJ2-7, with D possibly TRBD2 on 6 matching bases. The CDR3 is 14 residues long. Trimming stripped 7 bases from V and 2 bases from J, with 15 bases between. Germline values: CDR1 MNHEY, CDR2 SVGAGI.

In its sample, this clone was seen a few times. The V call is TRBV18, the J call TRBJ1-6, with D perhaps TRBD1 (6 bases). This CDR3 is 15 amino acids long. Germline CDR1 and CDR2: KGHSH and LQKENI. Trimming cost V 3 bases and J 9 bases, with 15 bases left between them. The DNA for the CDR3 is TGTGCCAGCTCACCCGCCACAGGGTGGCGTTCACCCCTCCACTTT. This translates into CASSPATGWRSPLHF.

V gene TRBV5-8 combines with J gene TRBJ2-1; 9 positions agree with TRBD2. The CDR3 sequence is 15 residues long. CDR1 is SGHTS, CDR2 YDEGEE, per germline. The V gene end was trimmed by 3 bases and the J gene end by 5 bases; junction bases not matched to a gene: 6. This CDR3 reads CASSSGTSYHNEQFF. The CDR3 DNA reads TGTGCCAGCAGCTCCGGGACTAGCTACCACAATGAGCAGTTCTTC.

This clone occurred once. This chain's CDR3 is CSVPKGINEQFF. For the CDR3, the DNA is TGCAGCGTACCCAAGGGGATCAATGAGCAGTTCTTC. The V gene is TRBV29-1, the J gene TRBJ2-1, with a weak D call TRBD1 (5 bases). Germline loops: CDR1 SQVTM, CDR2 ANQGSEA. This CDR3 contains 12 residues. Trimming stripped 6 bases from V and 6 bases from J, with 12 bases between.

This clone was picked up one time. The chain has TRBV6-5 and TRBJ2-5, with D tentatively TRBD2 (5 bases). V was shortened by 0 bases and J by 5 bases, with 16 bases between the two germline ends. Germline V lookup: CDR1 MNHEY, CDR2 SVGAGI. There are 16 residues in the CDR3. CDR3 sequence reads: CASSYSVRNPGETQYF. DNA for the CDR3: TGTGCCAGCAGTTACTCCGTCAGAAACCCGGGGGAGACCCAGTACTTC.

Comment on this clone: An end of the junction differs from the germline gene, which may be a read error. CDR3 sequence reads: CPSTQHDWGTGKPYEQYF. CDR3 DNA sequence: TGTCCCAGCACCCAACACGACTGGGGGACAGGCAAACCTTACGAGCAGTACTTC. This chain connects TRBV4-2 to TRBJ2-7; 8 positions match TRBD1. The CDR3 is made up of 18 amino acids. CDR1 is LGHNA, CDR2 YNFKEQ, per germline.

V gene TRBV9 combines with J gene TRBJ2-3, with 9 bases identical to TRBD1. The CDR3 is made up of 14 amino acids. V trimming: 4 bases; J trimming: 6 bases; junction bases outside the gene matches: 6. Germline values: CDR1 SGDLS, CDR2 YYNGEE. The CDR3 sequence is CASSLRDRVDTQYF. CDR3 nucleotide sequence: TGTGCCAGCAGCCTCCGGGACAGGGTGGATACGCAGTATTTT.

The chain links TRBV7-2 to TRBJ1-3; D uncertain. The V gene lost 2 bases and the J gene lost 8 bases, with 16 bases spanning the gap. The CDR3 sequence is 15 residues long. CDR1 and CDR2 from the germline V gene are SGHTA and FQGNSA. The CDR3 coding sequence is TGTGCCAGCAGCTTATCGTGGCGGTTTCGGCACACCATATATTTT. Its protein is CASSLSWRFRHTIYF.

The chain employs TRBV6-5 and TRBJ2-7; D is ambiguous. This CDR3 comprises 15 residues. Between the trimmed V and J ends, which lost 6 bases and 3 bases, there was a span of 18 bases. Germline CDR1 and CDR2: MNHEY and SVGAGI. The DNA of the CDR3 is TGTGCCAGCAGGACGGACCCGGTCAGTAGCTACGAGCAGTACTTC. This sequence encodes CASRTDPVSSYEQYF.

The rearrangement joins TRBV19 to TRBJ2-7; no reliable D call. CDR1 is LNHDA and CDR2 is SQIVND in the germline V gene (reference sequence). The ends were cut back, 5 bases at V and 4 bases at J, with 15 bases in the middle. There are 14 residues in the CDR3. CDR3 amino acids: CASSSVVGLYEQYF. Here the CDR3 DNA reads TGTGCCAGTAGTTCAGTGGTGGGGTTATACGAGCAGTACTTC.

The chain has TRBV7-7 and TRBJ2-1; 10 nucleotides agree with TRBD2. V trimming: 5 bases; J trimming: 7 bases; junction bases outside the gene matches: 11. Germline CDR1 SSHAT, CDR2 FNYEAQ (reference sequence). CDR3 length equals 16 residues. DNA for the CDR3: TGTGCCAGCAGCAACCGCTTGGAGCGGGGGGGGAATGAGCAGTTCTTC. This sequence encodes CASSNRLERGGNEQFF.

The rearrangement links TRBV12-3 or TRBV12-4 to TRBJ2-5; D call uncertain. Trimming cost V 3 bases and J 7 bases, with 12 bases left between them. This CDR3 has 13 amino acids. The CDR3 protein is CASSFKTEGTQYF. In DNA, the CDR3 is TGTGCCAGCAGTTTCAAAACAGAAGGGACCCAGTACTTC.

The rearrangement uses TRBV6-5 and TRBJ1-2; the D gene is possibly TRBD1 (6 bases). Per the germline V gene, CDR1 is MNHEY and CDR2 is SVGAGI. CDR3 length: 14 amino acids. V was cut by 6 bases and J by 3 bases, with 14 bases left in between. The CDR3 reads CASRRDNDHYGYTF. As DNA, the CDR3 is TGTGCCAGCAGGCGGGACAACGACCACTATGGCTACACCTTC.

This clone showed up just a few times. The chain links TRBV5-6 to TRBJ2-3; TRBD1 agrees at 7 bases. Germline CDR1 and CDR2: SGHDT and YYEEEE. This CDR3 has 11 residues. Germline trimming cut 4 bases from V and 12 bases from J; bases unmatched to any gene: 5. CDR3 coding DNA: TGTGCCAGCAGCCTGACAGGGACACAGTATTTT. This translates into CASSLTGTQYF.

The CDR3 nucleotides are TGTGCCAGCAGCGGGGCAGGGAATCTACTACAGTACTTC. Its protein is CASSGAGNLLQYF. The chain combines TRBV5-4 with TRBJ2-7, with a tentative D call TRBD1 (5 bases). Trimming pared 4 bases from V and 10 bases from J, leaving 18 bases between. This CDR3 region has 13 residues. CDR1 and CDR2 (germline): SGHNT, YYREEE (reference sequence).